The T cell receptor beta chain under discussion was sequenced for a study of blood T cell repertoires in COVID-19. About the study: Samples of COVID-19 (acute and convalescent) were obtained from the United States, Italy and Spain. T cells, B-cell-depleted T cells, or PBMCs provided the cDNA or gDNA that served as material.

Original methodology: Reference gene primers were amplified, and this amplification served to estimate nucleated cell counts. TCRdb keeps only in-frame clones here, not all; method: immunoSEQ multiplex PCR. For V, J and clone size, that table is used; D and trimming come from the DNA. Of about 97,000 clones listed, more than 75% are singletons. V was pared by 5 bases and J by 5 bases, with 15 bases between. This CDR3 contains 14 residues. Germline V CDR1 and CDR2: SGHAT, FQNNGV. The source of this sequence is a human donor in a cohort sampled during active COVID-19. What was sequenced was peripheral blood. J is TRBJ1-2 and V is TRBV11-2; D gene unclear. The CDR3 DNA follows: TGTGCCAGCAGCGCCCCCCAACCACGGTATGGCTACACCTTC. It is translated as CASSAPQPRYGYTF.